These 26 T cell receptor beta chains originate from one sample sequenced in a study of T cell repertoires in cytomegalovirus infection. Their antigen targets remain unknown. Using its own MiXCR run on the reads, TCRdb lists one record per CDR3 protein. The sample records hundreds of thousands of distinct CDR3 sequences, 30% to 35% being singletons. Specimen: cultured PBMCs, collected from culture after CMV antigen stimulation. These receptors all stem from a human donor in good health (CMV status not recorded). Some clones in this sample may be carry-over from other donors' samples.

The chain joins TRBV7-2 to TRBJ1-2; D is possibly TRBD1 (6 bases). The CDR3 contains 15 residues. Germline assignment: CDR1 SGHTA and CDR2 FQGNSA. V lost 1 base to trimming and J lost 5 bases, with 14 bases between them. The CDR3 protein is CASSLEQGALYGYTF. DNA of the CDR3: TGTGCCAGCAGCTTAGAACAGGGCGCGCTTTATGGCTACACCTTC.

V and J are TRBV29-1 and TRBJ2-3; D gene unclear. The CDR3 is 16 amino acids. V was shortened by 0 bases and J by 0 bases, with 13 bases between the two germline ends. Germline CDR1 SQVTM, CDR2 ANQGSEA. The CDR3 loop reads CSVEDLSSGSTDTQYF. The CDR3 DNA follows: TGCAGCGTTGAAGACCTTAGCTCCGGTAGCACAGATACGCAGTATTTT.

The sample holds a few counts of this clonotype. The rearrangement joins TRBV7-2 to TRBJ2-1; 10 positions match TRBD2. The CDR3 runs 15 residues. J lost 9 bases, V lost 1 base, and 6 bases had no gene match. The germline V gene has CDR1 SGHTA and CDR2 FQGNSA. The CDR3 DNA sequence: TGTGCCAGCAGCTTAGGTCTAGCGGGGGCATCTGAGCAGTTCTTC. It translates to CASSLGLAGASEQFF.

The CDR3 loop is CSVEVSSAQNYNEQFF. The CDR3, as DNA: TGCAGCGTTGAAGTAAGTTCTGCACAAAACTACAATGAGCAGTTCTTC. This chain connects TRBV29-1 to TRBJ2-1; D uncertain. The germline CDR1 and CDR2 sequences are SQVTM and ANQGSEA. V lost 1 base, J lost 3 bases, and 16 bases lay in between. This CDR3 comprises 16 residues.

V usage is TRBV28 and J usage is TRBJ2-7; the match to TRBD1 covers 10 bases. V lost 1 base and J lost 6; bases outside the gene matches: 6. The CDR3 runs to 15 residues. CDR1 is MDHEN, CDR2 SYDVKM, per germline. The CDR3 DNA follows: TGTGCCAGCAGTTTATACCGGGACAGGGGAGGCGAGCAGTACTTC. Protein: CASSLYRDRGGEQYF.

The CDR3 DNA reads as TGTGCCACCAGTGTACCCCCCGGCGAGACCCAGTACTTC. Amino acids: CATSVPPGETQYF. The chain uses TRBV24-1 and TRBJ2-5, with unresolved D. Germline V gene sequence: CDR1 KGHDR, CDR2 SFDVKD. V was shortened by 5 bases and J by 5 bases, with 11 bases between the two germline ends. This CDR3 spans 13 amino acids.

V usage is TRBV6-2 or TRBV6-3 and J usage is TRBJ1-2; D possibly corresponds to TRBD1 (6 bases). The germline V gene has CDR1 MNHEY and CDR2 SVGEGT. This CDR3 is built from 17 residues. V was shortened by 8 bases and J by 0 bases, with 22 bases between the two germline ends. CDR3 in amino acids: CASEQIQGQLSNYGYTF. CDR3 in DNA: TGTGCCAGCGAACAAATCCAAGGACAGCTTTCTAACTATGGCTACACCTTC.

The rearrangement links TRBV7-2 to TRBJ1-5; D is undetermined. This CDR3 spans 13 amino acids. Trimming pared 3 bases from V and 5 bases from J, leaving 8 bases between. Germline V gene lookup returns CDR1 SGHTA and CDR2 FQGNSA. The CDR3 coding sequence is TGTGCCAGCAGCTTCGAAGTTCATCAGCCCCAGCATTTT. Protein product: CASSFEVHQPQHF.

The rearrangement links TRBV7-2 to TRBJ2-2, with 8 bases matching TRBD2. Germline CDR1 reads SGHTA; CDR2 reads FQGNSA. The CDR3 consists of 15 residues. V lost 3 bases to trimming and J lost 7 bases; unmatched junction nucleotides: 7. CDR3 protein: CASSFYGGAGGELFF. The CDR3 region has the DNA TGTGCCAGCAGCTTCTACGGGGGGGCTGGCGGGGAGCTGTTTTTT.

The J gene is TRBJ2-5, the V gene TRBV20-1; 7 nucleotides align to TRBD1. In germline, CDR1 is DFQATT, CDR2 SNEGSKA (reference sequence). The junction had 2 bases not matched to a gene; V was cut back by 2 bases and J by 2 bases. This CDR3 is built from 13 residues. The CDR3 DNA reads as TGCAGTGCTAGATTCAGGGGGCAAGAGACCCAGTACTTC. It encodes CSARFRGQETQYF.

This clonotype was seen more than once but under ten times. V gene TRBV6-1 combines with J gene TRBJ2-3; the D gene is possibly TRBD2 (5 bases). Germline CDR1 reads MNHNS; CDR2 reads SASEGT. The CDR3 sequence is 12 residues long. Trimming cost V 8 bases and J 4 bases, with 10 bases left between them. The CDR3 DNA reads TGTGCCAGCCGGCTAGCCGCAGATACGCAGTATTTT. Protein product: CASRLAADTQYF.

A few counts support this clonotype. The gene calls are TRBV20-1 and TRBJ1-5; 8 nucleotides align to TRBD1. After removal of 5 bases from V and 7 bases from J, the junction contained 7 bases not matched to a gene. The V gene's germline CDR1 is DFQATT and CDR2 SNEGSKA (reference sequence). The CDR3 has 13 residues. The CDR3 here is CSAPGQGGQPQHF. In DNA, the CDR3 is TGCAGTGCTCCCGGACAGGGTGGGCAGCCCCAGCATTTT.

This clonotype was recorded a few times. The chain joins TRBV7-4 to TRBJ2-1; perhaps TRBD2 as D (6 bases). CDR3 length equals 12 residues. CDR1 and CDR2 (germline): SGHVT, SQSDAQ. Deletions cut 3 bases from V and 8 bases from J, with 8 bases between. CDR3 residues: CASSFGTHEQFF. DNA for the CDR3: TGTGCCAGCAGCTTCGGGACTCATGAGCAGTTCTTC.

The chain links TRBV5-1 to TRBJ2-3; D is perhaps TRBD2 (6 bases). CDR1 and CDR2 from the germline V gene are SGHRS and YFSETQ. Trimming shortened V by 3 bases and J by 0 bases, and 17 bases separated the two germline ends. This CDR3 comprises 17 residues. The DNA for the CDR3 is TGCGCCAGCAGCTCGGTCGGGGGATCGCCTAGCACAGATACGCAGTATTTT. Its translation is CASSSVGGSPSTDTQYF.

This clonotype occurred a few times. The V and J genes are TRBV6-2 or TRBV6-3 and TRBJ2-7, with a tentative D call TRBD2 (6 bases). Germline CDR1 reads MNHEY; CDR2 reads SVGEGT. CDR3 length equals 14 residues. Trimming left V 6 bases short and J 6 bases short, with 18 bases between. This CDR3 reads CASSPGGSRGEQYF. DNA for the CDR3: TGTGCCAGCAGCCCCGGGGGTAGCCGGGGCGAGCAGTACTTC.

The rearrangement links TRBV4-3 to TRBJ1-1; the D gene is possibly TRBD1 (5 bases). Looked up from germline, CDR1 is LGHNA and CDR2 is YSLEER. V lost 0 bases and J lost 3, with 14 bases in between. This CDR3 is 16 amino acids long. CDR3 in amino acids: CASSQDPQVLDTEAFF. CDR3 sequence (DNA): TGCGCCAGCAGCCAAGACCCACAGGTCCTCGACACTGAAGCTTTCTTT.

The chain joins TRBV6-2 or TRBV6-3 to TRBJ2-3; D is ambiguous. The CDR3 extends over 13 amino acids. Trimming took 7 bases from V and 0 from J, leaving 8 bases between them. Germline V gene sequence: CDR1 MNHEY, CDR2 SVGEGT. CDR3 bases: TGTGCCAGCATGGGGTCTAGCACAGATACGCAGTATTTT. Its translation is CASMGSSTDTQYF.

This clonotype has a count of ten or more. The rearrangement uses TRBV7-2 and TRBJ2-1; 7 nucleotides match TRBD2. This CDR3 is 15 amino acids long. After removal of 4 bases from V and 1 base from J, the junction contained 4 bases not matched to a gene. Per the germline V gene, CDR1 is SGHTA and CDR2 is FQGNSA. CDR3 bases: TGTGCCAGCAGCTCGATACTAGCGTCCTACAATGAGCAGTTCTTC. Translated, it gives CASSSILASYNEQFF.

This clonotype occurred once. CDR3 amino acids: CASSRTGPTYEQYF. Here the CDR3 DNA reads TGTGCCAGCAGCCGGACAGGCCCTACCTACGAGCAGTACTTC. V gene TRBV7-9 combines with J gene TRBJ2-7; 7 positions agree with TRBD1. The CDR3 has 14 residues. CDR1 is SEHNR, CDR2 FQNEAQ, per germline (reference sequence). With V trimmed by 5 bases and J by 2 bases, 6 bases remained unmatched.

V gene TRBV29-1 combines with J gene TRBJ2-5; tentatively, D is TRBD2 (5 bases). Looked up from germline, CDR1 is SQVTM and CDR2 is ANQGSEA. Trimming pared 3 bases from V and 8 bases from J, leaving 19 bases between. The CDR3 length is 14 residues. The CDR3 loop reads CSVDYRTPSATQYF. The CDR3 DNA reads TGCAGCGTTGATTATCGGACTCCCAGCGCCACCCAGTACTTC.

This clonotype was counted many times. DNA of the CDR3: TGTGCCAGCAGCTCCTCTCGGACTAGCGTCTCTGGGGCCAACGTCCTGACTTTC. Protein: CASSSSRTSVSGANVLTF. The genes are TRBV7-2 and TRBJ2-6; 9 bases are shared with TRBD2. The CDR3 runs 18 residues. CDR1 is SGHTA, CDR2 FQGNSA, per germline. V lost 4 bases and J lost 0; bases outside the gene matches: 7.

This clonotype was seen repeatedly, ten times or more. V and J are TRBV7-8 and TRBJ1-5; D might be TRBD1 (5 bases). Germline loops: CDR1 SGHVS, CDR2 FQNEAQ. Deletions cut 5 bases from V and 9 bases from J, with 20 bases between. There are 15 residues in the CDR3. The CDR3: CASSLGTGKRGPQHF. The CDR3 DNA sequence: TGTGCCAGCAGCCTTGGGACGGGAAAGAGAGGGCCCCAGCATTTT.

The rearrangement uses TRBV7-6 and TRBJ2-3; 10 bases are a match to TRBD2. The CDR3 covers 13 residues. Trimming cost V 1 base and J 8 bases; bases outside gene matches: 0. Germline CDR1 reads SGHVS; CDR2 reads FNYEAQ. The CDR3 protein is CASSLEREGTQYF. CDR3 DNA sequence: TGTGCCAGCAGCTTAGAGCGGGAGGGTACGCAGTATTTT.

The chain couples TRBV9 to TRBJ2-3, with no clear D. The CDR3 length is 13 residues. The V gene lost 0 bases and the J gene lost 5 bases, with 7 bases spanning the gap. Germline V gene data show CDR1 as SGDLS and CDR2 as YYNGEE. The CDR3 here is CASSVGSQDTQYF. CDR3 coding DNA: TGTGCCAGCAGCGTAGGTAGCCAAGATACGCAGTATTTT.

This clonotype showed up just a few times. The gene calls are TRBV7-9 and TRBJ2-7; D is undetermined. The CDR3 runs 12 residues. Trimming took off 2 bases at V and 4 bases at J, with 6 bases between the two ends. CDR1 is SEHNR, CDR2 FQNEAQ, per germline (reference sequence). CDR3 DNA sequence: TGTGCCAGCAGCTTAATCCAATACGAGCAGTACTTC. This encodes CASSLIQYEQYF.

The rearrangement links TRBV18 to TRBJ2-2, with 7 bases that match TRBD1. Germline V lookup: CDR1 KGHSH, CDR2 LQKENI. This CDR3 is 16 amino acids long. The V segment lost 0 bases and the J segment 3 bases; nucleotides outside the gene matches: 4. CDR3 nucleotide sequence: TGTGCCAGCTCACCACCCAATAGGGGGCACACCGGGGAGCTGTTTTTT. This translates into CASSPPNRGHTGELFF. The full variable domain, with the rest looked up from reference TRBV18 and TRBJ2-2, is NAGVMQNPRHLVRRRGQEARLRCSPMKGHSHVYWYRQLPEEGLKFMVYLQKENIIDESGMPKERFSAEFPKEGPSILRIQQVVRGDSAAYFCASSPPNRGHTGELFFGEGSRLTVL.